Below, 16 T cell receptor beta chains from the same sample are listed, as sequenced in a study of beta chain features in type 1 diabetes. General observations from the study: Type 1 diabetes patients showed a moderate but significant shortening of TCRB CDR3s in all four CD4+ subsets.

No antigen is known for these receptors. Of the isolated RNA, all was reverse transcribed, and so the sequenced material was expressed TCRB transcripts. Data came from immunoSEQ multiplex PCR; TCRdb stores just in-frame clones and leaves some out. This table has about 340,000 clones, approximately 13% appearing once. The sample consisted of naive CD4+ T cells from blood. Every receptor here comes from a woman aged 18-29 years with type 1 diabetes.

This chain links TRBV29-1 with TRBJ2-3, with D possibly being TRBD1 (6 bases). The CDR3 loop spans 14 amino acids. Germline CDR1 SQVTM, CDR2 ANQGSEA. V shed 5 bases and J shed 0 bases, with 12 bases lying between them. CDR3 loop: CSVSGAYSTDTQYF. In DNA, the CDR3 is TGCAGCGTTTCAGGGGCCTATAGCACAGATACGCAGTATTTT.

Concerning this clone itself: Other DNA sequences in this specimen translate into the identical CDR3. The genes are TRBV7-2 and TRBJ1-2; the D is unclear. Germline V gene sequence: CDR1 SGHTA, CDR2 FQGNSA. The germline V and J ends were trimmed by 5 bases and 2 bases, with 6 bases remaining between them. This CDR3 spans 12 amino acids. Here the CDR3 DNA reads TGTGCCAGCAGCCTCCTCAACTATGGCTACACCTTC. As protein: CASSLLNYGYTF.

The CDR3 loop is CASSPGQGDYEQYV. The CDR3 bases are TGTGCCAGCTCACCGGGACAGGGGGACTACGAGCAGTACGTC. The chain employs TRBV18 and TRBJ2-7; 11 nucleotides align to TRBD1. The CDR3 runs to 14 residues. Trimming took 3 bases from V and 3 from J; bases not matched to a gene: 1. Germline V lookup: CDR1 KGHSH, CDR2 LQKENI.

The chain links TRBV20-1 to TRBJ2-7; possible D gene TRBD1, 5 bases. The CDR3 runs 11 residues. Trimming left V 7 bases short and J 7 bases short, with 14 bases between. Per germline, CDR1 DFQATT and CDR2 SNEGSKA (reference sequence). The CDR3 coding sequence is TGCAGTGGAGAAGGGGTGTGGGAGCAGTACTTC. It yields the protein CSGEGVWEQYF.

The V and J genes are TRBV9 and TRBJ2-1, with 11 positions matching TRBD2. Germline lookup yields CDR1 SGDLS and CDR2 YYNGEE. Trimming cost V 6 bases and J 6 bases; bases outside gene matches: 8. The CDR3 extends over 15 amino acids. The CDR3 nucleotides are TGTGCCAGCAACTCCGGGACTAGCGGAACCAATGAGCAGTTCTTC. Encoded protein: CASNSGTSGTNEQFF.

This clone showed up just a few times. The rearrangement joins TRBV28 to TRBJ1-1; 7 nucleotides align to TRBD1. The CDR3 extends over 14 amino acids. The germline gives CDR1 MDHEN, CDR2 SYDVKM. J lost 6 bases, V lost 7 bases, and 11 bases had no gene match. The CDR3 sequence: CASKGDREKAEAFF. The CDR3 nucleotides read TGTGCCAGCAAAGGTGACAGGGAGAAGGCTGAAGCTTTCTTT.

The J gene is TRBJ2-7, the V gene TRBV7-2; the match to TRBD2 covers 9 bases. CDR1 and CDR2 (germline): SGHTA, FQGNSA. The length of the CDR3 is 15 residues. The V gene end was trimmed by 5 bases and the J gene end by 1 base; junction bases not matched to a gene: 6. CDR3 sequence reads: CASSQPGLASYEQYF. As DNA, the CDR3 is TGTGCCAGCAGCCAACCGGGACTAGCATCCTACGAGCAGTACTTC. The whole variable domain, filled in from reference TRBV7-2 and TRBJ2-7, reads GAGVSQSPSNKVTEKGKDVELRCDPISGHTALYWYRQSLGQGLEFLIYFQGNSAPDKSGLPSDRFSAERTGGSVSTLTIQRTQQEDSAVYLCASSQPGLASYEQYFGPGTRLTVT.

The chain joins TRBV30 to TRBJ2-3, with TRBD2 matching over 14 bases. This CDR3 spans 18 amino acids. CDR1 is GTSNPN, CDR2 SVGIG, per germline (reference sequence). V lost 0 bases to trimming and J lost 5 bases; unmatched junction nucleotides: 10. The CDR3 DNA sequence: TGTGCCTGGAGTGTATCCCGGACTAGCGGGAGGTCTAGAGATACGCAGTATTTT. Translating gives CAWSVSRTSGRSRDTQYF.

This clone was picked up a small number of times. The J gene is TRBJ2-1, the V gene TRBV20-1, with D maybe TRBD2 (6 bases). With 5 bases removed from V and 15 bases from J, the gap between germline ends came to 17 bases. This CDR3 region has 11 residues. CDR1 and CDR2 (germline): DFQATT, SNEGSKA (reference sequence). CDR3 region: CSAPKGREGFF. In DNA, the CDR3 is TGCAGTGCTCCAAAGGGGCGGGAAGGGTTCTTC.

This clone was counted a few times. The chain joins TRBV7-2 to TRBJ2-4, with D hard to call. The CDR3 spans 12 residues. V was shortened by 5 bases and J by 6 bases, with 8 bases between the two germline ends. Germline assignment: CDR1 SGHTA and CDR2 FQGNSA. Here the CDR3 DNA reads TGTGCCAGCAGCCGAGAAAGAAACATTCAGTACTTC. As protein: CASSRERNIQYF.

The chain is built from TRBV5-1 and TRBJ2-3; D is possibly TRBD1 (6 bases). The V gene lost 0 bases and the J gene lost 0 bases, with 8 bases spanning the gap. The germline CDR1 and CDR2 sequences are SGHRS and YFSETQ. CDR3 length: 15 amino acids. CDR3 in DNA: TGCGCCAGCAGCTTGGCCGACAGGAGCACAGATACGCAGTATTTT. The encoded protein is CASSLADRSTDTQYF.

The rearrangement links TRBV5-1 to TRBJ1-4, with 8 nucleotides matching TRBD1. Germline trimming cut 4 bases from V and 5 bases from J; bases unmatched to any gene: 1. The CDR3 has 13 residues. Germline loops: CDR1 SGHRS, CDR2 YFSETQ. This chain's CDR3 is CASSPGGNEKLFF. The CDR3 region has the DNA TGCGCCAGCAGCCCAGGGGGCAATGAAAAACTGTTTTTT.

The rearrangement joins TRBV2 to TRBJ2-5; no definite D call. CDR1 and CDR2 from the germline V gene are SNHLY and FYNNEI. The V end lost 6 bases, the J end lost 1 base, and 12 bases lay between the germline ends. This CDR3 has 14 residues. This CDR3 reads CASSESLVQETQYF. In nucleotides, the CDR3 is TGTGCCAGCAGCGAGTCGTTGGTCCAAGAGACCCAGTACTTC.

V gene TRBV28 combines with J gene TRBJ2-7, with TRBD1 as a possible D gene (6 bases). This CDR3 is built from 13 residues. In germline, CDR1 is MDHEN, CDR2 SYDVKM. Trimming shortened V by 6 bases and J by 3 bases, and 12 bases separated the two germline ends. The DNA for the CDR3 is TGTGCCAGCAGACCCGGGGACAACTACGAGCAGTACTTC. Translating it yields CASRPGDNYEQYF.

This clone was observed a handful of times. The DNA of the CDR3 is TGTGCCAGCAGTGAATATAGGAGGGATGAGCAGTTCTTC. Translating gives CASSEYRRDEQFF. The chain links TRBV25-1 to TRBJ2-1, with D tentatively TRBD2 (6 bases). The CDR3 spans 13 residues. The V gene lost 0 bases and the J gene lost 8 bases, with 8 bases spanning the gap. The germline V gene has CDR1 MGHDK and CDR2 SYGVNS. The variable domain in full, with the rest retrieved from reference TRBV25-1 and TRBJ2-1, is EADIYQTPRYLVIGTGKKITLECSQTMGHDKMYWYQQDPGMELHLIHYSYGVNSTEKGDLSSESTVSRIRTEHFPLTLESARPSHTSQYLCASSEYRRDEQFFGPGTRLTVL.

V is TRBV27 and J is TRBJ1-2; TRBD1 matches 7 bases. The CDR3 totals 15 residues. J lost 3 bases, V lost 6 bases, and 10 bases had no gene match. Germline assignment: CDR1 MNHEY and CDR2 SMNVEV (reference sequence). The CDR3: CASSLTHRGYYGYTF. The CDR3 nucleotides read TGTGCCAGCAGCCTCACCCACAGGGGCTACTATGGCTACACCTTC.